The clone carrying this TCR beta chain was recorded at least ten times. This entry belongs to a study of T-cell memory formation after mild COVID-19. One entry per CDR3 protein results from TCRdb running MiXCR on the 5' RACE reads. Of 40,000 to 60,000 distinct CDR3 sequences listed, approximately 9.1% were seen once; the top ten hold 10% to 15%. V lost 5 bases and J 9 bases, leaving 11 bases between the germline ends. CDR3 length: 12 residues. Germline values: CDR1 SGHTA, CDR2 FQGNSA. The chain recombines TRBV7-2 with TRBJ2-1, with D uncertain. This TCR was recovered from an adult woman who had mild COVID-19 (a few samples of this study predate the infection). Cell type and time point are not known. Sequenced input: PBMCs or a T cell subset sorted from them (not recorded which). The CDR3 loop reads CASSPARLEQFF. The CDR3, as DNA: TGTGCCAGCAGCCCTGCTAGGCTTGAGCAGTTCTTC. Variable domain in full (rest from reference TRBV7-2 and TRBJ2-1): GAGVSQSPSNKVTEKGKDVELRCDPISGHTALYWYRQSLGQGLEFLIYFQGNSAPDKSGLPSDRFSAERTGGSVSTLTIQRTQQEDSAVYLCASSPARLEQFFGPGTRLTVL.